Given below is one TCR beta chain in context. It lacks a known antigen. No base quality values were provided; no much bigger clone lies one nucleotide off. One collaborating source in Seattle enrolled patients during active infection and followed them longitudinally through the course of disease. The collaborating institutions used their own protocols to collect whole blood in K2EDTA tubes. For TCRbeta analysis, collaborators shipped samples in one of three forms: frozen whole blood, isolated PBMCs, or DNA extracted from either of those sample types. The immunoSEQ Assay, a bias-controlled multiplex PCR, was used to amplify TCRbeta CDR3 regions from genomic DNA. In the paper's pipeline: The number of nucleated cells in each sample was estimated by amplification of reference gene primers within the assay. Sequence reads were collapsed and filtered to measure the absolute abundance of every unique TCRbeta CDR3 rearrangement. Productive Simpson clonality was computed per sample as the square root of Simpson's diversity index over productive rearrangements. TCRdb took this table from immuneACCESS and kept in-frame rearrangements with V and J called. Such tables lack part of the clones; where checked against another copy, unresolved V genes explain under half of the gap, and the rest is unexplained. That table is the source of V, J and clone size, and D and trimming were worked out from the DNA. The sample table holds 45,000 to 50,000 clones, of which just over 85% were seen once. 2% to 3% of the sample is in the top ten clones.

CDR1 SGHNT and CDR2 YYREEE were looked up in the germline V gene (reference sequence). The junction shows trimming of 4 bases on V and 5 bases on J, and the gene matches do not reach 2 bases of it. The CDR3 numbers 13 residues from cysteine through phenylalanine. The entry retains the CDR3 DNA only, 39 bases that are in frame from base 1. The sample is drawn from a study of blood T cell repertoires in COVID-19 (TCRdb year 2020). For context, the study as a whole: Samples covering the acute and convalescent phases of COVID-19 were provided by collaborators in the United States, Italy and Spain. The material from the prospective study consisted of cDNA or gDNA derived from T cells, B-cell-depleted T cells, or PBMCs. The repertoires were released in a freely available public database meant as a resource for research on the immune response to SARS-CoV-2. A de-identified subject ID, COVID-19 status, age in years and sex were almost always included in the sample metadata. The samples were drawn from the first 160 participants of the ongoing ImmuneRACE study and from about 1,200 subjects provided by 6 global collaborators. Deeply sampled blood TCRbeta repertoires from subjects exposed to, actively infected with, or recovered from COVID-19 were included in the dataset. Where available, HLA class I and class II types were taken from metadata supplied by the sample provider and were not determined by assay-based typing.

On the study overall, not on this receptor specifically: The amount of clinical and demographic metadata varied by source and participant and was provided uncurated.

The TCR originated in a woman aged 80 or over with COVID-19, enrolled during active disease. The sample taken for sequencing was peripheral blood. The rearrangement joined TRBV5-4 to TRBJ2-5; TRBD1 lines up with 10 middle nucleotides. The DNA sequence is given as TGTGCCAGCAGCCCGGACAGGGGGGAGACCCAGTACTTC. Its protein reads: CASSPDRGETQYF. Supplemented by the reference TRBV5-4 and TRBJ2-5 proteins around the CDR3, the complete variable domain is ETGVTQSPTHLIKTRGQQVTLRCSSQSGHNTVSWYQQALGQGPQFIFQYYREEENGRGNFPPRFSGLQFPNYSSELNVNALELDDSALYLCASSPDRGETQYFGPGTRLLVL.